The source of this TCR beta chain is a study of spatial heterogeneity in lung cancer. In the study overall: Each time, sequencing found more beta-chain sequences than alpha-chain sequences. The average count in raw reads for each unique TCR and UMI combination exceeded eight appearances.

The CDR3 runs 15 residues. Germline-derived CDR1 and CDR2 are SGHTA and FQGTGA. V gave up 5 bases and J gave up 9 bases; unmatched junction bases: 5. TCRdb called the 5' RACE reads again in MiXCR, with one record for every CDR3 protein. The sample yields 39,000 or so distinct CDR3 sequences, 7.5% seen once. This clonotype came up many times. Time point here: sample taken at primary tumor resection. This chain links TRBV7-3 with TRBJ2-1, with 15 bases lining up with TRBD2. This specimen was PBMCs, taken at surgery. This clonotype was obtained from a male donor with early-stage non-small cell lung cancer. CDR3 in amino acids: CASSKGLAGGAEQFF. The CDR3 nucleotides read TGTGCCAGCAGCAAGGGACTAGCGGGAGGCGCTGAGCAGTTCTTC.